The rows below give T cell receptor beta chains drawn from one sample of a study of T cell responses to AZD1222 COVID-19 vaccine. The protocol was immunoSEQ multiplex PCR, while the TCRdb copy is restricted to in-frame clones and leaves out a portion. The sample records some 140,000 clones, approximately 90% being singletons. Sequenced here: peripheral blood, sampled on day 0 of AZD1222 vaccination. The receptors were sampled from an adult in good health. CDR3s include the opening cysteine and the closing phenylalanine or tryptophan. A D gene is named only where the DNA matches it firmly. Where a row states a size, it is once, few, many or the class of an expanded clone; other rows omit it.

TRBJ1-2 | TRBV11-2 | . | . | CASSLVPQDGYTF | TGTGCCAGCAGCTTAGTGCCGCAGGATGGCTACACCTTC
TRBJ1-4 | TRBV4-2 | . | . | CASSRASTATNEKLFF | TGTGCCAGCAGCCGAGCATCGACAGCAACTAATGAAAAACTGTTTTTT
TRBJ1-1 | TRBV29-1 | few | . | CSVGEPGASFF | TGCAGCGTTGGGGAGCCGGGTGCTAGTTTCTTT
TRBJ2-5 | TRBV9 | . | . | CASSARGYQETQYF | TGTGCCAGCAGTGCACGGGGGTACCAAGAGACCCAGTACTTC
TRBJ1-6 | TRBV11-2 | . | . | CASNPGPFRYDNSPLHF | TGTGCCAGCAACCCCGGACCCTTTCGCTATGATAATTCACCCCTCCACTTT
TRBJ2-1 | TRBV6-5 | . | . | CASSSGGLNEQFF | TGTGCCAGCAGTTCCGGGGGACTCAATGAGCAGTTCTTC
TRBJ2-1 | TRBV27 | . | TRBD2 | CASSLSTSGLNEQFF | TGTGCCAGCAGTTTATCGACTAGCGGCCTTAATGAGCAGTTCTTC
TRBJ1-1 | TRBV18 | . | . | CASSAQGRAEAFF | TGTGCCAGCTCAGCCCAGGGGAGGGCTGAAGCTTTCTTT
TRBJ2-4 | TRBV7-3 | . | TRBD2 | CASSLTPGGNIQYF | TGTGCCAGCAGCTTAACACCGGGAGGCAACATTCAGTACTTC
TRBJ1-4 | TRBV4-1 | . | . | CASSLSVAEKLFF | TGCGCCAGCAGCCTCAGTGTTGCTGAAAAACTGTTTTTT
TRBJ2-7 | TRBV2 | few | . | CASKRTTYEQYF | TGTGCCAGCAAGAGGACGACCTACGAGCAGTACTTC
TRBJ2-6 | TRBV5-4 | once | . | CASSLRTDSGANVLTF | TGTGCCAGCAGCCTTCGGACCGACTCTGGGGCCAACGTCCTGACTTTC
TRBJ2-7 | TRBV18 | . | TRBD1 | CASSRDRGHEQYF | TGTGCCAGCTCACGGGACAGGGGTCACGAGCAGTACTTC